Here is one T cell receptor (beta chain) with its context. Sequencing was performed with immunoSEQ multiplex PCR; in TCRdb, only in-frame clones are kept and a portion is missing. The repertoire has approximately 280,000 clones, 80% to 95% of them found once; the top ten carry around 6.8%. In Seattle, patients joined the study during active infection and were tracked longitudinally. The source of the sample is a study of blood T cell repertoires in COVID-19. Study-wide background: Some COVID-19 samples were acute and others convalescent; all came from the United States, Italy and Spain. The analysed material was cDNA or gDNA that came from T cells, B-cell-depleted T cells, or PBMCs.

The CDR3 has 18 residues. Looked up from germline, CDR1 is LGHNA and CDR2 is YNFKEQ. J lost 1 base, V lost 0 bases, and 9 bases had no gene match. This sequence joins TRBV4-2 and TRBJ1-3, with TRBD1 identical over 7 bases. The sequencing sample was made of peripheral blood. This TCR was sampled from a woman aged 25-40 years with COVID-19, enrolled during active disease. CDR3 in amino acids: CASSQEGQEQTSGNTIYF. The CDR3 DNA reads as TGTGCCAGCAGCCAAGAAGGACAGGAACAAACTTCTGGAAACACCATATATTTT.